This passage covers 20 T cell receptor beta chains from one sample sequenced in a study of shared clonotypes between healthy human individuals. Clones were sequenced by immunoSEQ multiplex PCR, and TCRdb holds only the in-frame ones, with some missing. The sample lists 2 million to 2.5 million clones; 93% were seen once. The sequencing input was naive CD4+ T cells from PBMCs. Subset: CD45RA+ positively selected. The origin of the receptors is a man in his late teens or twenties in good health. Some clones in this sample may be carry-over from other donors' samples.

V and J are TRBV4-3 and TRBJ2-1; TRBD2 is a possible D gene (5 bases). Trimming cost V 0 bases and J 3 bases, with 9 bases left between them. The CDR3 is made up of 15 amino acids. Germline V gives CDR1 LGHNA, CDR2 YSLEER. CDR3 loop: CASSQELESYNEQFF. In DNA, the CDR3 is TGCGCCAGCAGCCAAGAACTAGAAAGCTACAATGAGCAGTTCTTC.

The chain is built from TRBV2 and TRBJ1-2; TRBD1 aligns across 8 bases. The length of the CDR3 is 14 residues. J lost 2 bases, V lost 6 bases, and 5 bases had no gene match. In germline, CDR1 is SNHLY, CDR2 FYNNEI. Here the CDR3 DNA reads TGTGCCAGCAGCGCGGACAGGGAGAACTATGGCTACACCTTC. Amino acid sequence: CASSADRENYGYTF.

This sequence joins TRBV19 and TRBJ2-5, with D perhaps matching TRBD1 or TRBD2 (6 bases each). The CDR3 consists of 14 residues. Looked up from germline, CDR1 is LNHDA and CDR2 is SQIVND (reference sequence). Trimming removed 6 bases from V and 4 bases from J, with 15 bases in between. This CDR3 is CASRIRGAGETQYF. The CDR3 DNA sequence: TGTGCCAGTAGAATCAGGGGAGCGGGAGAGACCCAGTACTTC.

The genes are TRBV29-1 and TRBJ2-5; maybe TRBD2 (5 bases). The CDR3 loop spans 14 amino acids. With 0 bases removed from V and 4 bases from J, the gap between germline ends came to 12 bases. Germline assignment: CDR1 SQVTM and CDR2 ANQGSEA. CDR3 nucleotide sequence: TGCAGCGTTGAAGATCGGGGAGCTTCAGAGACCCAGTACTTC. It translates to CSVEDRGASETQYF.

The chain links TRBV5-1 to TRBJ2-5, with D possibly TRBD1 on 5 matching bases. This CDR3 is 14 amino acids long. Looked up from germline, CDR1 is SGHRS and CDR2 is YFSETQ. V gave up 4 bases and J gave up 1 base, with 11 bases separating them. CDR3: CASSQGHFQETQYF. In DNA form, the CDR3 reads TGCGCCAGCAGCCAAGGACACTTCCAAGAGACCCAGTACTTC.

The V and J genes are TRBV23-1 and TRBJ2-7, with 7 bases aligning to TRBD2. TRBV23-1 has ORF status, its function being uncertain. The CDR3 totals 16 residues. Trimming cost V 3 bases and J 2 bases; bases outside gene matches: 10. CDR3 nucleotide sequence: TGCGCCAGCAGTCATAGGCGTCGGGAGGCGGCCTACGAGCAGTACTTC. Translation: CASSHRRREAAYEQYF.

The CDR3 nucleotides read TGTGCCTGGACGGGGTATCAAGGACTAGCGGGAGTATTTGGCGGGGAGCTGTTTTTT. This sequence encodes CAWTGYQGLAGVFGGELFF. V usage is TRBV30 and J usage is TRBJ2-2; 13 positions match TRBD2. This CDR3 is built from 19 residues. Germline V lookup: CDR1 GTSNPN, CDR2 SVGIG (reference sequence). The trim removed 4 bases at V and 7 bases at J, leaving 18 bases unmatched. Filled out from reference TRBV30 and TRBJ2-2, the complete variable domain reads SQTIHQWPATLVQPVGSPLSLECTVEGTSNPNLYWYRQAAGRGLQLLFYSVGIGQISSEVPQNLSASRPQDRQFILSSKKLLLSDSGFYLCAWTGYQGLAGVFGGELFFGEGSRLTVL.

The CDR3 DNA reads as TGTGCCAGCAGTGAAGCGCTTGGGGGCGGGAGGCGTTACAATGAGCAGTTCTTC. Encoded protein: CASSEALGGGRRYNEQFF. The chain couples TRBV2 to TRBJ2-1, with TRBD2 matching 8 bases. V lost 0 bases, J lost 4 bases, and 11 bases stayed unmatched. Germline values: CDR1 SNHLY, CDR2 FYNNEI. The CDR3 is 18 amino acids.

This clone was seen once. CDR3 in amino acids: CSVGEPAGNTEAFF. CDR3 DNA sequence: TGCAGCGTTGGTGAGCCCGCGGGGAACACTGAAGCTTTCTTT. The rearrangement links TRBV29-1 to TRBJ1-1, with unresolved D. Trimming cost V 4 bases and J 1 base, with 13 bases left between them. There are 14 residues in the CDR3. CDR1 is SQVTM, CDR2 ANQGSEA, per germline. The full variable domain, rest sourced from reference TRBV29-1 and TRBJ1-1, is SAVISQKPSRDICQRGTSLTIQCQVDSQVTMMFWYRQQPGQSLTLIATANQGSEATYESGFVIDKFPISRPNLTFSTLTVSNMSPEDSSIYLCSVGEPAGNTEAFFGQGTRLTVV.

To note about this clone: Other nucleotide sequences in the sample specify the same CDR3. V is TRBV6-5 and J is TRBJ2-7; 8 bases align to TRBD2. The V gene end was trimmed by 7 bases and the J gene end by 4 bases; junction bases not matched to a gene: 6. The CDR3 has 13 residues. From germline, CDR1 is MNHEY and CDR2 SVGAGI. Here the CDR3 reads CASIRSGSYEQYF. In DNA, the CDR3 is TGTGCCAGCATTCGGAGCGGGAGTTACGAGCAGTACTTC.

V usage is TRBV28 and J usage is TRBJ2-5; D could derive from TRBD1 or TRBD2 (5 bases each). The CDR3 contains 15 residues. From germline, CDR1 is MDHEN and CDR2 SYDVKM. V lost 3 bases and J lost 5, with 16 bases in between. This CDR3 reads CASSFRRQRRETQYF. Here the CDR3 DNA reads TGTGCCAGCAGTTTTAGGAGACAGAGGAGGGAGACCCAGTACTTC. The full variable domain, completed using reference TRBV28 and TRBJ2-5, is DVKVTQSSRYLVKRTGEKVFLECVQDMDHENMFWYRQDPGLGLRLIYFSYDVKMKEKGDIPEGYSVSREKKERFSLILESASTNQTSMYLCASSFRRQRRETQYFGPGTRLLVL.

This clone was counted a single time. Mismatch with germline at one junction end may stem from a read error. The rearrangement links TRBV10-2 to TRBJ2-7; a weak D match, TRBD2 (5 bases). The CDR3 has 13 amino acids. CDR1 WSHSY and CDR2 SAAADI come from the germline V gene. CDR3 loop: CASNEGFSYEQYF. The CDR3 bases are TGCGCCAGCAATGAGGGATTCTCCTACGAGCAGTACTTC.

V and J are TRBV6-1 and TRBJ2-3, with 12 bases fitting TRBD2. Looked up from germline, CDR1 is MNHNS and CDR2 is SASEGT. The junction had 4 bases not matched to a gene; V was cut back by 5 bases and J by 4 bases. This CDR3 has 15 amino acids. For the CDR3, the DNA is TGTGCCAGCAGTACGACTAGCGGGAGACCAGATACGCAGTATTTT. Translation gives CASSTTSGRPDTQYF.

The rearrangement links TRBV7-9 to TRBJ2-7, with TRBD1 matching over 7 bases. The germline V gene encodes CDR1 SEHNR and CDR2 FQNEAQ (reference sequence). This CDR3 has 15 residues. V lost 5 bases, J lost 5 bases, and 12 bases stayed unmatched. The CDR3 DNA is TGTGCCAGCAGCCCGGCGGCGCGAGGGGGCCACGAGCAGTACTTC. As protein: CASSPAARGGHEQYF.

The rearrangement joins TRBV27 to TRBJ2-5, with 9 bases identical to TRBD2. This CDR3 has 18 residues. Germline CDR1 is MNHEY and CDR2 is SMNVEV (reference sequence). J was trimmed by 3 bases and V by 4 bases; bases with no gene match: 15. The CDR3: CASSSTGWAGGPEETQYF. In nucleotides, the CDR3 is TGTGCCAGCAGTTCGACAGGATGGGCGGGAGGGCCGGAAGAGACCCAGTACTTC.

The CDR3 loop reads CASSQDLGYEQYF. The DNA for the CDR3 is TGTGCCAGCAGCCAAGATCTTGGGTACGAGCAGTACTTC. The chain uses TRBV4-2 and TRBJ2-7, with unresolved D. The CDR3 is 13 residues long. Trimming took 0 bases from V and 4 from J, leaving 7 bases between them. CDR1 and CDR2 from the germline V gene are LGHNA and YNFKEQ.

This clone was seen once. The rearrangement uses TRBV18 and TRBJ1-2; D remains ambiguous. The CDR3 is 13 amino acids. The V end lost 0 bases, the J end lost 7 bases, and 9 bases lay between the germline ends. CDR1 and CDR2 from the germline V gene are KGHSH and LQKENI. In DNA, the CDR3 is TGTGCCAGCTCACCACCGACGAGTTCTGGCTACACCTTC. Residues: CASSPPTSSGYTF.

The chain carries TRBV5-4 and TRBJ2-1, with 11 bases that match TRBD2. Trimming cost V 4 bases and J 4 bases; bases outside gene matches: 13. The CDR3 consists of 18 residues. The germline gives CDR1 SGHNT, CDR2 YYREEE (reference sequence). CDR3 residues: CASSTDPLLAGAYNEQFF. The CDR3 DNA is TGTGCCAGCAGCACCGACCCCTTACTAGCGGGGGCTTACAATGAGCAGTTCTTC.

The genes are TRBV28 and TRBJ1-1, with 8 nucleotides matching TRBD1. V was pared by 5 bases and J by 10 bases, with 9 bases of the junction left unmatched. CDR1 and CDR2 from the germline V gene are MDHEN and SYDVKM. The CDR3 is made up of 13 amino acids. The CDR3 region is CASSQRQGRRAFF. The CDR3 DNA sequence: TGTGCCAGCAGTCAAAGACAGGGGAGGAGAGCTTTCTTT. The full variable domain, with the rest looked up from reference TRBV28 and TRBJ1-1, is DVKVTQSSRYLVKRTGEKVFLECVQDMDHENMFWYRQDPGLGLRLIYFSYDVKMKEKGDIPEGYSVSREKKERFSLILESASTNQTSMYLCASSQRQGRRAFFGQGTRLTVV.

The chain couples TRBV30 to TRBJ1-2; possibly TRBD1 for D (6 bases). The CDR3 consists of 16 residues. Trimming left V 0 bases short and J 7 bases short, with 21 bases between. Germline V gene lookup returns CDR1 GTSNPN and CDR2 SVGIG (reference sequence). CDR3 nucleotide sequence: TGTGCCTGGAGTGTACGGGCAGGGGCCTTGGGTGCTGGCTACACCTTC. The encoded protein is CAWSVRAGALGAGYTF.